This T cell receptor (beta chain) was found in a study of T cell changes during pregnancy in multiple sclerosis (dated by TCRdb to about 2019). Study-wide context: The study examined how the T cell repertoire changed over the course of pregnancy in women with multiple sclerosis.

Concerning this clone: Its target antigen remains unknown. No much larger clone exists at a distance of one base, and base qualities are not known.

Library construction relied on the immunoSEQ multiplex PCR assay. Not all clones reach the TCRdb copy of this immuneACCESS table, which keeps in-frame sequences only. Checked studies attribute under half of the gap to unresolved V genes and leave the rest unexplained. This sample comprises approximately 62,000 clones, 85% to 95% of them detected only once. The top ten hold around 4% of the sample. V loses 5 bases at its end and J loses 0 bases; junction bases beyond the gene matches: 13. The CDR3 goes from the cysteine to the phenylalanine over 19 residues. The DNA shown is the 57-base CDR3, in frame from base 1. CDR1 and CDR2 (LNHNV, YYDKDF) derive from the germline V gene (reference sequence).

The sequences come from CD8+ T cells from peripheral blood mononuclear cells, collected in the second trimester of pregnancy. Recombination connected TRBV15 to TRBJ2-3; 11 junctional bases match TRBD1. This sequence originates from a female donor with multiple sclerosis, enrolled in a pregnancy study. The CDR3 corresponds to CATSAGRGQGDPSTDTQYF. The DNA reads TGTGCCACCAGCGCGGGGCGGGGACAGGGGGACCCTAGCACAGATACGCAGTATTTT.